This T cell receptor (beta chain) is drawn from a study of cytomegalovirus exposure and HLA in healthy donors. In the PCR, 60 Vbeta and 13 Jbeta primers were used. Assay used: immunoSEQ multiplex PCR; TCRdb lists only in-frame clones, some missing. This repertoire shows around 170,000 clones, around 83% found once; its top ten account for approximately 0.8%. This CDR3 is 13 amino acids long. Per the germline V gene, CDR1 is KGHSH and CDR2 is LQKENI. V lost 2 bases and J lost 6, with 8 bases in between. The chain employs TRBV18 and TRBJ1-5; D is uncertain. Sequencing was done on a sample of PBMCs. The sequence came from a woman aged 18 to 35 in good health and CMV-seronegative. The CDR3 DNA reads as TGTGCCAGCTCACCAGGGTCAGGTCAGCCCCAGCATTTT. The encoded protein is CASSPGSGQPQHF.